This TCR beta chain was captured in a study of blood T cell repertoires in COVID-19. At the level of the study: The United States, Italy and Spain provided the acute and convalescent COVID-19 samples. T cells, B-cell-depleted T cells, or PBMCs supplied cDNA or gDNA.

The Seattle patients, enrolled during active infection, were followed longitudinally. The germline CDR1 and CDR2 sequences are SGHTA and FQGTGA. The CDR3 sequence is 15 residues long. The V and J ends lost 6 bases and 0 bases respectively, with 11 bases between them. Data came from immunoSEQ multiplex PCR; TCRdb stores just in-frame clones and leaves some out. The table shows about 120,000 clones, with 86% occurring only once. This clonotype was obtained from a woman in her 70s with COVID-19, enrolled during active disease. Sample: peripheral blood. The chain uses TRBV7-3 and TRBJ2-2; D call uncertain. The CDR3 DNA reads TGTGCCAGCAGTCCAGGAATACCGAACACCGGGGAGCTGTTTTTT. It encodes CASSPGIPNTGELFF.